This T cell receptor (beta chain) was found in a study of CD8+CD57+ T cells in acquired aplastic anemia. Study results and caveats: Patients and controls were not found to differ significantly in CD8+ Simpson's diversity.

Patients selected for sequencing had displayed CD8+CD57+ cell expansion by flow cytometry. About this clonotype itself: The antigen remains undetermined.

CDR3 and TCR beta VDJ profiling relied on a genomic DNA template. TCRdb processed the reads anew with MiXCR; each CDR3 protein has one entry. In the table there are a few hundred thousand distinct CDR3 sequences, under 50% of which are singletons. CDR1 SGHRS and CDR2 YFSETQ come from the germline V gene. Trimming took 5 bases from V and 5 from J; bases not matched to a gene: 7. The CDR3 spans 13 residues. Sequencing was done on a sample of sorted CD4+, CD8+, or CD8+CD57+ T cells (not recorded which) from PBMCs. J is TRBJ2-7 and V is TRBV5-1; 7 positions match TRBD1. This TCR was sampled from a human donor with aplastic anemia. In DNA, the CDR3 is TGCGCCAGCAGACCTACCCAGGGGGACGAGCAGTACTTC. Amino acids: CASRPTQGDEQYF.